The clone carrying this TCR beta chain was detected a few times. The entry originates in a study of T cell repertoires in cytomegalovirus infection. TCRdb reprocessed the reads via MiXCR and lists one record per CDR3 protein. The repertoire includes under 200,000 distinct CDR3 sequences, about a tenth of them detected once, and about 4.6% sits in the top ten. This CDR3 spans 15 amino acids. CDR1 SQVTM and CDR2 ANQGSEA come from the germline V gene. The ends were cut back, 6 bases at V and 5 bases at J, with 23 bases in the middle. V is TRBV29-1 and J is TRBJ2-7, with D unresolved. The origin of this receptor is a human donor in good health (CMV status not recorded). Some clones in this sample may be carry-over from other donors' samples. Sequenced material: PBMCs. The CDR3 coding sequence is TGCAGCGTGGCGATATCTCGTCCCCAGGTAGACGAGCAGTACTTC. Translated: CSVAISRPQVDEQYF.